The 13 T cell receptor beta chains in this list originate from one sample, sequenced in a study of control samples from healthy donors and cancer patients. Some clones are missing from TCRdb's copy, which holds only in-frame ones; the method was immunoSEQ multiplex PCR. In the table there are approximately 150,000 clones, about 90% of which are singletons. Sequenced input: blood. The source is a man aged 18 to 30 in good health.

J is TRBJ1-5 and V is TRBV27, with D possibly matching TRBD1 (5 bases). Germline CDR1 reads MNHEY; CDR2 reads SMNVEV (reference sequence). The CDR3 spans 15 residues. The ends were cut back, 2 bases at V and 7 bases at J, with 15 bases in the middle. As DNA, the CDR3 is TGTGCCAGCAGTTTACAGGGCACACAACGACAGCCCCAGCATTTT. It yields the protein CASSLQGTQRQPQHF.

The CDR3 bases are TGTGCCAGCAGTTACTCGGCCCGGGACAGACTCTACGAGCAGTACTTC. It is translated as CASSYSARDRLYEQYF. V and J are TRBV6-2 or TRBV6-3 and TRBJ2-7, with TRBD1 identical over 7 bases. The trim removed 0 bases at V and 3 bases at J, leaving 8 bases unmatched. The germline CDR1 and CDR2 sequences are MNHEY and SVGEGT. CDR3 length: 16 amino acids.

This clone was observed a single time. This sequence joins TRBV7-6 and TRBJ2-7; 9 nucleotides align to TRBD1. V was clipped by 5 bases and J by 5 bases; unmatched bases: 7. The CDR3 extends over 14 amino acids. From germline, CDR1 is SGHVS and CDR2 FNYEAQ. The CDR3 is CASSPTGGYHEQYF. The CDR3 DNA reads as TGTGCCAGCAGCCCAACAGGGGGCTACCACGAGCAGTACTTC.

The V and J genes are TRBV10-2 and TRBJ1-6; D unresolved. V lost 7 bases and J lost 5, with 12 bases in between. The germline gives CDR1 WSHSY, CDR2 SAAADI. The CDR3 consists of 14 residues. CDR3 loop: CASTLGSDNSPLHF. CDR3 bases: TGCGCCAGCACTTTGGGCAGCGATAATTCACCCCTCCACTTT.

The chain recombines TRBV11-2 with TRBJ2-3; no clear D. This CDR3 is built from 15 residues. The germline gives CDR1 SGHAT, CDR2 FQNNGV. V was clipped by 2 bases and J by 6 bases, with 15 bases between them. This CDR3 reads CASSLLGSNLDTQYF. The CDR3 DNA is TGTGCCAGCAGCTTATTGGGGTCGAACCTGGATACGCAGTATTTT.

The chain couples TRBV7-3 to TRBJ2-1; no reliable D call. Looked up from germline, CDR1 is SGHTA and CDR2 is FQGTGA. Trimming left V 5 bases short and J 5 bases short, with 10 bases between. This CDR3 has 13 amino acids. The CDR3 reads CASSQSYNNEQFF. CDR3 in DNA: TGTGCCAGCAGCCAGAGTTACAACAATGAGCAGTTCTTC.

The V and J genes are TRBV5-6 and TRBJ2-7; 10 bases align to TRBD1. The CDR3 length is 17 residues. Germline CDR1 reads SGHDT; CDR2 reads YYEEEE. With 0 bases clipped from V and 2 bases from J, the junction kept 8 bases outside the gene matches. CDR3 protein: CASSLGQGARFTYEQYF. DNA for the CDR3: TGTGCCAGCAGCTTGGGACAGGGGGCGAGATTCACCTACGAGCAGTACTTC.

J is TRBJ1-6 and V is TRBV13; D perhaps matches TRBD1 (5 bases). The CDR3 sequence is 19 residues long. The germline V gene has CDR1 PRHDT and CDR2 FYEKMQ (reference sequence). Trimming cost V 2 bases and J 7 bases, with 24 bases left between them. As DNA, the CDR3 is TGTGCCAGCAGCTTATCGTACGGGAACCCGGGACTGATAAATTCACCCCTCCACTTT. This gives the protein CASSLSYGNPGLINSPLHF. The full variable domain, with the rest looked up from reference TRBV13 and TRBJ1-6, is AAGVIQSPRHLIKEKRETATLKCYPIPRHDTVYWYQQGPGQDPQFLISFYEKMQSDKGSIPDRFSAQQFSDYHSELNMSSLELGDSALYFCASSLSYGNPGLINSPLHFGNGTRLTVT.

This CDR3 reads CASSISDSSSYNEQFF. In DNA form, the CDR3 reads TGTGCCAGTAGTATCTCCGACAGTAGCTCCTACAATGAGCAGTTCTTC. The rearrangement links TRBV19 to TRBJ2-1, with D tentatively TRBD1 (5 bases). Germline-derived CDR1 and CDR2 are LNHDA and SQIVND (reference sequence). This CDR3 has 16 residues. V dropped 3 bases and J dropped 0 bases, with 12 bases sitting between them.

A remark on this clone: Other nucleotide sequences from this sample produce the same CDR3. This chain uses TRBV5-6 with TRBJ2-7; unclear D gene. CDR1 SGHDT and CDR2 YYEEEE come from the germline V gene. The CDR3 runs to 14 residues. V shed 4 bases and J shed 0 bases, with 11 bases lying between them. For the CDR3, the DNA is TGTGCCAGCAGCCCCGGGCAAGGCTCCTACGAGCAGTACTTC. This codes for CASSPGQGSYEQYF. Full variable domain (outside the CDR3, taken from reference TRBV5-6 and TRBJ2-7): DAGVTQSPTHLIKTRGQQVTLRCSPKSGHDTVSWYQQALGQGPQFIFQYYEEEERQRGNFPDRFSGHQFPNYSSELNVNALLLGDSALYLCASSPGQGSYEQYFGPGTRLTVT.

The chain recombines TRBV14 with TRBJ1-6, with no clear D. The CDR3 spans 13 residues. The ends were cut back, 6 bases at V and 7 bases at J, with 10 bases in the middle. Germline V lookup: CDR1 SGHDN, CDR2 FVKESK. This CDR3 reads CASSPRMNSPLHF. For the CDR3, the DNA is TGTGCCAGCAGTCCCCGGATGAATTCACCCCTCCACTTT. Using reference TRBV14 and TRBJ1-6 for the parts outside the CDR3, the full variable domain is EAGVTQFPSHSVIEKGQTVTLRCDPISGHDNLYWYRRVMGKEIKFLLHFVKESKQDESGMPNNRFLAERTGGTYSTLKVQPAELEDSGVYFCASSPRMNSPLHFGNGTRLTVT.

This chain links TRBV7-6 with TRBJ2-7, with 8 positions matching TRBD1. Per the germline V gene, CDR1 is SGHVS and CDR2 is FNYEAQ. The junction had 11 bases not matched to a gene; V was cut back by 3 bases and J by 7 bases. This CDR3 is 15 amino acids long. This chain's CDR3 is CASSFGETGENEQYF. Written as DNA, the CDR3 is TGTGCCAGCAGCTTCGGGGAGACAGGGGAGAATGAGCAGTACTTC.

The genes are TRBV3-1 (or the pseudogene TRBV3-2) and TRBJ2-2; TRBD2 matches 8 bases. V dropped 3 bases and J dropped 1; count of bases not matched to a gene: 7. The CDR3 extends over 17 amino acids. Germline V gene sequence: CDR1 LGHDT, CDR2 YNNKEL (reference sequence). The CDR3 coding sequence is TGTGCCAGCAGCCATCACGGGGGGGGCTGGAACACCGGGGAGCTGTTTTTT. Amino acid sequence: CASSHHGGGWNTGELFF.